The clone carrying this TCR beta chain was found a few times. Its antigen is not known. This CDR3 comprises 16 residues. Germline CDR1 reads LGHNA; CDR2 reads YSLEER. Deletions cut 0 bases from V and 5 bases from J, with 14 bases between. This specimen belongs to a study of T cells after yellow fever vaccination. Researchers made TCR cDNA using 5'RACE template switching, and this step added a universal primer site and UMIs. One entry per CDR3 protein results from TCRdb running MiXCR on the 5' RACE reads. The sample holds more than 450,000 distinct CDR3 sequences, 20% to 25% seen once. General observations from the study: Most primary-vaccination clones recurred post-booster (approximately 95% CD4, roughly 87% CD8).

The chain recombines TRBV4-3 with TRBJ2-1; the D gene is possibly TRBD1 (5 bases). The source is a man aged 18-30 years who received the YFV17D yellow fever vaccine. The sample in question was PBMCs, obtained less than 25 days after the first yellow fever vaccination. The CDR3 protein is CASSQDLGQGHNEQFF. For the CDR3, the DNA is TGCGCCAGCAGCCAAGACTTAGGGCAGGGTCACAATGAGCAGTTCTTC.